These T cell receptor beta chains were read from a single sample in a study of PD-1 blockade in classical Hodgkin lymphoma. The table came from immunoSEQ multiplex PCR; TCRdb's copy has only in-frame clones and leaves some out. The data contain a few thousand clones, 66% of them singletons. Specimen: peripheral blood mononuclear cells (PBMCs), collected before the second cycle of nivolumab. These receptors were obtained from a human donor with classical Hodgkin lymphoma. Both conserved end residues are part of each CDR3. The order of the fields is D gene, V gene, clone size, J gene, CDR3 DNA, CDR3 protein. A D gene is named only where the DNA matches it firmly. Size tells how often a clone was seen (once, few, many) or the class of an expanded clone, and some rows leave it out.

d_gene: -
v_gene: TRBV2
abundance: -
j_gene: TRBJ2-7
CDR3nt: TGTGCCAGCAGTGAAAGGTCAGGGAAAGGGTACGAGCAGTACTTC
CDR3aa: CASSERSGKGYEQYF

d_gene: -
v_gene: TRBV9
abundance: -
j_gene: TRBJ2-1
CDR3nt: TGTGCCAGCAGCGTGAGACTAGTGGGCGATGAGCAGTTCTTC
CDR3aa: CASSVRLVGDEQFF

d_gene: TRBD2
v_gene: TRBV4-2
abundance: -
j_gene: TRBJ2-1
CDR3nt: TGTGCCAGCAGCCAAGATCTAGCGGGTTCCTACAATGAGCAGTTCTTC
CDR3aa: CASSQDLAGSYNEQFF

d_gene: TRBD2
v_gene: TRBV10-1
abundance: -
j_gene: TRBJ2-3
CDR3nt: TGCGCCAGCAGTGAGGGCTGCGGGAGGCGATTTAGCACAGATACGCAGTATTTT
CDR3aa: CASSEGCGRRFSTDTQYF

d_gene: -
v_gene: TRBV5-6
abundance: few
j_gene: TRBJ2-7
CDR3nt: TGTGCCAGCAGCTTGGTCTGGGGGGGCCGTACCTACGAGCAGTACTTC
CDR3aa: CASSLVWGGRTYEQYF

d_gene: -
v_gene: TRBV5-4
abundance: medium-sized
j_gene: TRBJ1-2
CDR3nt: TGTGCCAGCACATTTCCGGGAGGCTATGGCTACACCTTC
CDR3aa: CASTFPGGYGYTF

d_gene: -
v_gene: TRBV7-9
abundance: few
j_gene: TRBJ2-1
CDR3nt: TGTGCCAGCAGCTTAAGAGGTTCGGGGTACCCCTACAATGAGCAGTTCTTC
CDR3aa: CASSLRGSGYPYNEQFF

d_gene: -
v_gene: TRBV30
abundance: -
j_gene: TRBJ1-1
CDR3nt: TGTGCCTGGAGTGTACTCACAGACGTGAGCTACCTTGAAGCTTTCTTT
CDR3aa: CAWSVLTDVSYLEAFF

d_gene: -
v_gene: TRBV5-1
abundance: once
j_gene: TRBJ1-2
CDR3nt: TGCGCCAGCAGCCCTGTTGACGCGTCCGGCTACACCTTC
CDR3aa: CASSPVDASGYTF

d_gene: TRBD1
v_gene: TRBV9
abundance: -
j_gene: TRBJ2-7
CDR3nt: TGTGCCAGCAGCGGAGGACAGGGGAGAGGGTACGAGCAGTACTTC
CDR3aa: CASSGGQGRGYEQYF

d_gene: -
v_gene: TRBV6-1
abundance: few
j_gene: TRBJ2-7
CDR3nt: TGTGCCAGCAGTGAAGATTACAGGGTTCTGGGGTACTTC
CDR3aa: CASSEDYRVLGYF

d_gene: -
v_gene: TRBV5-4
abundance: -
j_gene: TRBJ2-7
CDR3nt: TGTGCCAGCAGCCTCCACGTGGGCCCCCGTGGATACAACGAGCAGTACTTC
CDR3aa: CASSLHVGPRGYNEQYF

d_gene: TRBD2
v_gene: TRBV10-3
abundance: -
j_gene: TRBJ2-3
CDR3nt: TGTGCCATCAGTGAGCAGCGGGAGAGAGATACGCAGTATTTT
CDR3aa: CAISEQRERDTQYF

d_gene: -
v_gene: TRBV6-1
abundance: -
j_gene: TRBJ1-1
CDR3nt: TGTGCCAGCAGTGAAGAGGGGGGGGTAGCCACTGAAGCTTTCTTT
CDR3aa: CASSEEGGVATEAFF

d_gene: -
v_gene: TRBV5-5
abundance: few
j_gene: TRBJ2-1
CDR3nt: TGTGCCAGCAGCTTATGGGGGGAGCAGTTCTTC
CDR3aa: CASSLWGEQFF

d_gene: -
v_gene: TRBV5-1
abundance: -
j_gene: TRBJ1-3
CDR3nt: TGCGCCAGCAGACCTACAGGGACTGGAAACACCATATATTTT
CDR3aa: CASRPTGTGNTIYF

d_gene: -
v_gene: TRBV5-1
abundance: -
j_gene: TRBJ2-7
CDR3nt: TGCGCCAGCAGCTTGGACACTGGGTCCTACGAGCAGTACTTC
CDR3aa: CASSLDTGSYEQYF

d_gene: -
v_gene: TRBV27
abundance: -
j_gene: TRBJ2-1
CDR3nt: TGTGCCAGCATGGCGTCGAGCTCCTACAATGAGCAGTTCTTC
CDR3aa: CASMASSSYNEQFF

d_gene: TRBD2
v_gene: TRBV5-4
abundance: -
j_gene: TRBJ2-1
CDR3nt: TGTGCCAGCAGCGGGGGGGGGAGATCACACAATGAGCAGTTCTTC
CDR3aa: CASSGGGRSHNEQFF